This T cell receptor (beta chain) was identified in a study of T-cell reconstitution after alpha-beta-depleted transplantation in children. Study-level findings and limits: Recipient T cells and thymic progenitors that survived gave rise to the high TCRbeta diversity observed at day 60 in some patients.

This clonotype appeared many times. The antigen is not known. Unique molecular identifiers featured in how the TCRbeta library was prepared. TCRdb used MiXCR to reprocess the PCR reads, holding one entry per CDR3 protein. The profile shows around 440,000 distinct CDR3 sequences, roughly a tenth of them singletons. V gave up 3 bases and J gave up 4 bases, with 10 bases separating them. The CDR3 consists of 13 residues. CDR1 ENHRY and CDR2 SYGVKD come from the germline V gene. The chain combines TRBV10-3 with TRBJ2-7; no reliable D call. The TCR originated in a child aged 2-15 years with inherited bone marrow failure, due to receive a stem cell transplant. Sequences were derived from PBMCs, sampled before TCRalphabeta/CD19-depleted stem cell transplant. CDR3 region: CAISDPPRYEQYF. The CDR3 nucleotides are TGTGCCATCAGTGATCCCCCACGTTACGAGCAGTACTTC.